This passage covers 23 T cell receptor beta chains from one sample sequenced in a study of blood T cell repertoires in COVID-19. Using immunoSEQ multiplex PCR, the repertoire was profiled, and TCRdb retains in-frame clones only, with some absent. Here the sample spans 35,000 to 50,000 clones, approximately 82% being singletons. The sample was peripheral blood. The receptors shown here come from a woman older than 75 with acute or convalescent COVID-19.

The gene calls are TRBV4-1 and TRBJ2-5; tentative D call: TRBD2 (5 bases). Trimming took 1 base from V and 1 from J, leaving 10 bases between them. The germline CDR1 and CDR2 sequences are MGHRA and YSYEKL. The CDR3 extends over 15 amino acids. Here the CDR3 reads CASSQVRETQETQYF. In DNA, the CDR3 is TGCGCCAGCAGCCAAGTGAGGGAAACCCAAGAGACCCAGTACTTC.

The chain has TRBV10-1 and TRBJ2-3, with 7 nucleotides matching TRBD2. J was trimmed by 6 bases and V by 1 base; bases with no gene match: 10. This CDR3 comprises 16 residues. Germline CDR1 is WNHNN and CDR2 is SYGVQD (reference sequence). CDR3 sequence (DNA): TGCGCCAGCAGTGAGTACCTAGCGGCGGACGGGGATACGCAGTATTTT. Encoded protein: CASSEYLAADGDTQYF.

The V and J genes are TRBV5-6 and TRBJ2-1, with 11 bases fitting TRBD1. The CDR3 totals 16 residues. Germline loops: CDR1 SGHDT, CDR2 YYEEEE. The V segment lost 0 bases and the J segment 2 bases; nucleotides outside the gene matches: 1. This chain's CDR3 is CASSLEGQGAYNEQFF. The CDR3 DNA follows: TGTGCCAGCAGCTTGGAGGGACAGGGGGCCTACAATGAGCAGTTCTTC.

This rearrangement joins TRBV18 to TRBJ2-5, with TRBD2 matching 8 bases. J was trimmed by 5 bases and V by 1 base; bases with no gene match: 18. This CDR3 region has 19 residues. CDR1 is KGHSH, CDR2 LQKENI, per germline. CDR3 region: CASSPRHATGTSRRETQYF. CDR3 DNA sequence: TGTGCCAGCTCACCACGGCACGCGACCGGGACTAGTAGGAGGGAGACCCAGTACTTC.

The chain uses TRBV5-1 and TRBJ1-2; the D gene is possibly TRBD1 (5 bases). Germline V lookup: CDR1 SGHRS, CDR2 YFSETQ. V was trimmed by 4 bases and J by 8 bases, leaving 18 bases between them. The CDR3 sequence is 14 residues long. The CDR3 sequence is CASSITGDPAGYTF. CDR3 in DNA: TGCGCCAGCAGCATCACAGGTGACCCTGCAGGCTACACCTTC.

This clone was recorded a few times. The chain recombines TRBV19 with TRBJ2-1; 9 bases line up with TRBD2. V was clipped by 6 bases and J by 6 bases; unmatched bases: 15. The CDR3 runs 17 residues. Germline V gene lookup returns CDR1 LNHDA and CDR2 SQIVND (reference sequence). The CDR3 protein is CASRNNLRGGKVNEQFF. DNA of the CDR3: TGTGCCAGTAGAAACAATCTGCGGGGGGGCAAGGTCAATGAGCAGTTCTTC.

V gene TRBV25-1 combines with J gene TRBJ2-3; the match to TRBD2 covers 10 bases. The CDR3 is 17 residues long. The germline gives CDR1 MGHDK, CDR2 SYGVNS. Trimming removed 3 bases from V and 8 bases from J; junction bases left unmatched: 14. CDR3: CASSDQGASGGRGTQYF. The CDR3 DNA reads as TGTGCCAGCAGTGACCAGGGGGCTAGCGGGGGACGGGGTACGCAGTATTTT.

This clone was seen more than once but under ten times. V and J are TRBV12-3 or TRBV12-4 and TRBJ1-2, with TRBD1 as a possible D gene (5 bases). The length of the CDR3 is 13 residues. The ends were cut back, 6 bases at V and 2 bases at J, with 10 bases in the middle. The DNA for the CDR3 is TGTGCCAGCAGCCGACAGAACAACTATGGCTACACCTTC. Its protein product is CASSRQNNYGYTF.

The chain combines TRBV24-1 with TRBJ2-2, with D perhaps matching TRBD1 (5 bases). Germline lookup yields CDR1 KGHDR and CDR2 SFDVKD. The ends were cut back, 4 bases at V and 1 base at J, with 12 bases in the middle. This CDR3 has 16 amino acids. The CDR3 loop is CATSDKGVGNTGELFF. DNA for the CDR3: TGTGCCACCAGTGACAAAGGGGTTGGGAACACCGGGGAGCTGTTTTTT.

The rearrangement joins TRBV29-1 to TRBJ1-1, with 9 bases fitting TRBD1. The trim removed 5 bases at V and 1 base at J, leaving 2 bases unmatched. The length of the CDR3 is 13 residues. CDR1 and CDR2 (germline): SQVTM, ANQGSEA. The CDR3 DNA reads as TGCAGCGTTCCGGGACAGGGGAACACTGAAGCTTTCTTT. Residues: CSVPGQGNTEAFF.

The table lists this clone with a few counts. The J gene is TRBJ2-2, the V gene TRBV6-5, with 9 bases that match TRBD1. Trimming at V came to 9 bases and at J to 1 base, leaving 0 bases not matched to a gene. Looked up from germline, CDR1 is MNHEY and CDR2 is SVGAGI. There are 13 residues in the CDR3. The CDR3: CARGQGNTGELFF. The CDR3 DNA reads as TGTGCCAGGGGACAGGGGAACACCGGGGAGCTGTTTTTT.

The chain links TRBV18 to TRBJ2-7; 7 bases line up with TRBD1. Germline trimming cut 0 bases from V and 3 bases from J; bases unmatched to any gene: 5. The CDR3 has 15 residues. Germline V gene lookup returns CDR1 KGHSH and CDR2 LQKENI. CDR3 nucleotide sequence: TGTGCCAGCTCACCACCAAGAGGGACAGACTACGAGCAGTACTTC. This gives the protein CASSPPRGTDYEQYF.

This clone was found once. The chain uses TRBV11-2 and TRBJ1-3; D gene ambiguous. This CDR3 has 13 amino acids. V dropped 5 bases and J dropped 11 bases, with 16 bases sitting between them. CDR1 and CDR2 from the germline V gene are SGHAT and FQNNGV. This CDR3 reads CASSPRPGRSIYF. Here the CDR3 DNA reads TGTGCCAGCAGCCCGAGGCCCGGTCGGTCCATATATTTT.

J is TRBJ2-7 and V is TRBV27; 8 bases map to TRBD1. The CDR3 is 14 residues long. Germline V gene data show CDR1 as MNHEY and CDR2 as SMNVEV (reference sequence). The junction had 6 bases not matched to a gene; V was cut back by 0 bases and J by 8 bases. This CDR3 is CASSLSRGDRKQYF. The DNA of the CDR3 is TGTGCCAGCAGTTTATCTAGGGGGGACAGGAAGCAGTACTTC.

The J gene is TRBJ1-1, the V gene TRBV19; 8 positions match TRBD1. This CDR3 contains 19 residues. Trimming cost V 7 bases and J 0 bases; bases outside gene matches: 19. Germline assignment: CDR1 LNHDA and CDR2 SQIVND (reference sequence). This CDR3 is CASTTIGTGRGLMNTEAFF. The CDR3, as DNA: TGTGCCAGTACTACCATAGGGACAGGAAGGGGCTTGATGAACACTGAAGCTTTCTTT.

The chain combines TRBV4-1 with TRBJ2-5; 10 nucleotides align to TRBD1. With 3 bases clipped from V and 2 bases from J, the junction kept 6 bases outside the gene matches. This CDR3 has 16 residues. The V gene's germline CDR1 is MGHRA and CDR2 YSYEKL. CDR3 nucleotide sequence: TGCGCCAGCAGCCACACTCCGGGACAGGGGCAAGAGACCCAGTACTTC. As protein: CASSHTPGQGQETQYF.

The V gene is TRBV6-6, the J gene TRBJ2-1; 15 positions agree with TRBD2. This CDR3 contains 18 residues. Germline-derived CDR1 and CDR2 are MNHNY and SVGAGI (reference sequence). V lost 5 bases to trimming and J lost 8 bases; unmatched junction nucleotides: 13. Here the CDR3 reads CASSPGSGLAGGTHEQFF. Here the CDR3 DNA reads TGTGCCAGCAGTCCGGGGTCTGGACTAGCGGGGGGGACGCATGAGCAGTTCTTC.

This rearrangement joins TRBV6-6 to TRBJ2-7; D might be TRBD2 (6 bases). CDR1 and CDR2 from the germline V gene are MNHNY and SVGAGI (reference sequence). V lost 7 bases and J 0 bases, leaving 13 bases between the germline ends. The CDR3 spans 14 residues. CDR3 coding DNA: TGTGCCAGCAAGGGGACTTCGAGCTCCTACGAGCAGTACTTC. This codes for CASKGTSSSYEQYF.

The chain carries TRBV6-2 or TRBV6-3 and TRBJ1-1; tentative D call: TRBD1 (5 bases). This CDR3 comprises 16 residues. Germline V gives CDR1 MNHEY, CDR2 SVGEGT. The ends were cut back, 4 bases at V and 6 bases at J, with 21 bases in the middle. CDR3: CASSFSLGGEKAEAFF. The CDR3, as DNA: TGTGCCAGCAGTTTTTCTCTTGGGGGGGAGAAGGCTGAAGCTTTCTTT.

The rearrangement joins TRBV6-6 to TRBJ2-3; 8 bases line up with TRBD2. V gave up 8 bases and J gave up 4 bases; unmatched junction bases: 5. In germline, CDR1 is MNHNY, CDR2 SVGAGI (reference sequence). This CDR3 is 13 amino acids long. DNA of the CDR3: TGTGCCAGCTCGGGGGGGCCCCCAGATACGCAGTATTTT. Protein sequence: CASSGGPPDTQYF.

The chain uses TRBV6-5 and TRBJ1-1; the match to TRBD1 covers 8 bases. The CDR3 spans 15 residues. Trimming took 5 bases from V and 4 from J; bases not matched to a gene: 9. Per germline, CDR1 MNHEY and CDR2 SVGAGI. The CDR3: CASSQWTGSSTEAFF. CDR3 nucleotide sequence: TGTGCCAGCAGTCAGTGGACAGGGTCGAGCACTGAAGCTTTCTTT.

The CDR3 DNA reads as TGTGCCAGTAAAACACACCCCCGGGACAGTCTCTCTGGAAACACCATATATTTT. Protein: CASKTHPRDSLSGNTIYF. The chain employs TRBV19 and TRBJ1-3; 7 nucleotides align to TRBD1. J lost 0 bases, V lost 7 bases, and 15 bases had no gene match. Germline V CDR1 and CDR2: LNHDA, SQIVND (reference sequence). There are 18 residues in the CDR3.

This chain connects TRBV24-1 to TRBJ1-1; D is unclear. V lost 2 bases, J lost 5 bases, and 14 bases lay in between. From germline, CDR1 is KGHDR and CDR2 SFDVKD. The CDR3 is made up of 15 amino acids. This chain's CDR3 is CATSDSRAYQTEAFF. In nucleotides, the CDR3 is TGTGCCACCAGTGATTCGCGGGCCTACCAGACTGAAGCTTTCTTT.